The 20 T cell receptor beta chains below all came from one sample that was sequenced in a study of T-cell reconstitution after alpha-beta-depleted transplantation in children. Preparation of the TCRbeta library used unique molecular identifiers. TCRdb processed the PCR reads anew with MiXCR; each CDR3 protein has one entry. The sample holds roughly 790,000 distinct CDR3 sequences, roughly 16% seen once. This specimen was PBMCs, mostly from graft donor cells, taken 360 days after TCRalphabeta/CD19-depleted stem cell transplant. Receptors originate from a male patient between 10 and 17 years old who had a stem cell transplant for acute lymphoblastic leukemia, so the T cells may come from the graft donor.

This clonotype came up a few times. The V and J genes are TRBV28 and TRBJ2-7; D tentatively fits TRBD1 or TRBD2 (6 bases each). Per the germline V gene, CDR1 is MDHEN and CDR2 is SYDVKM. CDR3 length equals 13 residues. The ends were cut back, 7 bases at V and 7 bases at J, with 17 bases in the middle. The CDR3 region has the DNA TGTGCCAGCAAGTCCTTCCAAGGGGGGGAGCAGTACTTC. Its translation is CASKSFQGGEQYF.

The chain employs TRBV5-1 and TRBJ2-5; 8 bases map to TRBD2. Germline V gene data show CDR1 as SGHRS and CDR2 as YFSETQ. The ends lost 4 bases at V and 1 base at J; junction bases unmatched: 9. The CDR3 contains 16 residues. CDR3 DNA sequence: TGCGCCAGCAGCCAAGGGACTAGAGCCCTCCAAGAGACCCAGTACTTC. Protein sequence: CASSQGTRALQETQYF. Full variable domain (rest looked up from reference TRBV5-1 and TRBJ2-5): KAGVTQTPRYLIKTRGQQVTLSCSPISGHRSVSWYQQTPGQGLQFLFEYFSETQRNKGNFPGRFSGRQFSNSRSEMNVSTLELGDSALYLCASSQGTRALQETQYFGPGTRLLVL.

This chain links TRBV6-5 with TRBJ1-2; D possibly corresponds to TRBD1 (5 bases). Per germline, CDR1 MNHEY and CDR2 SVGAGI. The CDR3 spans 16 residues. V lost 0 bases and J lost 4, with 15 bases in between. The CDR3 nucleotides read TGTGCCAGCAGTTACTCGAATTTCAGGGCTCCCTATGGCTACACCTTC. Its protein is CASSYSNFRAPYGYTF.

This clonotype came up a few times. DNA of the CDR3: TGTGCCAGCAGCACCGGACAGTATGGCTACACCTTC. This sequence encodes CASSTGQYGYTF. The chain links TRBV5-6 to TRBJ1-2; D perhaps matches TRBD1 (6 bases). Germline V gene lookup returns CDR1 SGHDT and CDR2 YYEEEE. The CDR3 is 12 amino acids. V lost 4 bases and J lost 5, with 9 bases in between.

This clonotype was seen repeatedly, ten times or more. The chain carries TRBV3-1 and TRBJ2-2; 10 nucleotides line up with TRBD1. The CDR3 is 15 amino acids. V trimming: 1 base; J trimming: 7 bases; junction bases outside the gene matches: 3. CDR1 is LGHDT and CDR2 is YNNKEL in the germline V gene (reference sequence). In DNA, the CDR3 is TGTGCCAGCAGCCAAGGACAGGGGGCCAACGGGGAGCTGTTTTTT. Amino acids: CASSQGQGANGELFF.

This clonotype was counted ten times or more. The genes are TRBV5-1 and TRBJ2-1; TRBD1 is a possible D gene (5 bases). Looked up from germline, CDR1 is SGHRS and CDR2 is YFSETQ. The CDR3 has 13 residues. Trimming pared 6 bases from V and 8 bases from J, leaving 15 bases between. For the CDR3, the DNA is TGCGCCAGCAAGGGGCAGGGCAAAGATGAGCAGTTCTTC. As protein: CASKGQGKDEQFF.

The V and J genes are TRBV4-1 and TRBJ1-1; D possibly corresponds to TRBD1 (5 bases). The germline V gene encodes CDR1 MGHRA and CDR2 YSYEKL. The CDR3 loop spans 15 amino acids. Trimming removed 1 base from V and 4 bases from J, with 13 bases in between. The CDR3 is CASSQALGLPTEAFF. The DNA for the CDR3 is TGCGCCAGCAGCCAAGCTTTGGGGCTGCCCACTGAAGCTTTCTTT.

This clonotype has only a few counts. The rearrangement links TRBV28 to TRBJ1-3, with D unresolved. CDR1 MDHEN and CDR2 SYDVKM come from the germline V gene. The CDR3 covers 16 residues. Trimming took 1 base from V and 4 from J, leaving 14 bases between them. CDR3 in DNA: TGTGCCAGCAGTTTATCCCCACCGGGGTTAGGAAACACCATATATTTT. Translated: CASSLSPPGLGNTIYF.

This clonotype was seen at least ten times. V usage is TRBV20-1 and J usage is TRBJ2-6, with a tentative D call TRBD2 (5 bases). The length of the CDR3 is 15 residues. Germline V gives CDR1 DFQATT, CDR2 SNEGSKA (reference sequence). V was clipped by 3 bases and J by 2 bases, with 11 bases between them. CDR3 coding DNA: TGCAGTGCTAGCCGAGGGCGAGCTGGGGCCAACGTCCTGACTTTC. Protein sequence: CSASRGRAGANVLTF.

At least ten counts were recorded for this clonotype. V is TRBV6-2 or TRBV6-3 and J is TRBJ2-7; D is unclear. Trimming stripped 2 bases from V and 4 bases from J, with 9 bases between. CDR1 is MNHEY, CDR2 SVGEGT, per germline. This CDR3 is built from 13 residues. The CDR3 protein is CASSYRASYEQYF. The DNA of the CDR3 is TGTGCCAGCAGTTACCGGGCATCATACGAGCAGTACTTC.

This clonotype was counted ten times or more. The chain carries TRBV20-1 and TRBJ2-3, with TRBD2 matching over 7 bases. Trimming at V came to 5 bases and at J to 0 bases, leaving 8 bases not matched to a gene. CDR1 DFQATT and CDR2 SNEGSKA come from the germline V gene (reference sequence). The CDR3 covers 15 residues. The CDR3 loop reads CSAPPPGLSTDTQYF. The CDR3 DNA reads TGCAGTGCTCCGCCCCCGGGACTAAGCACAGATACGCAGTATTTT.

This chain uses TRBV6-5 with TRBJ1-5; D is undetermined. Germline V gene data show CDR1 as MNHEY and CDR2 as SVGAGI. Trimming took 10 bases from V and 3 from J, leaving 16 bases between them. The CDR3 is 14 residues long. The CDR3: CATTPRGTNQPQHF. The CDR3 DNA sequence: TGTGCCACCACTCCCCGGGGAACCAATCAGCCCCAGCATTTT.

This sequence joins TRBV18 and TRBJ2-7; D call uncertain. V was cut by 5 bases and J by 0 bases, with 5 bases left in between. Germline values: CDR1 KGHSH, CDR2 LQKENI. CDR3 length: 12 residues. The chain's CDR3 is CASSTTSYEQYF. The CDR3 nucleotides are TGTGCCAGCTCAACTACCTCCTACGAGCAGTACTTC.

This clonotype was counted between two and nine times. This chain connects TRBV12-3 or TRBV12-4 to TRBJ1-5; 7 nucleotides align to TRBD1. V lost 6 bases to trimming and J lost 9 bases; unmatched junction nucleotides: 11. The CDR3 runs 14 residues. CDR3 region: CASSPRGGRRPQHF. The CDR3 DNA reads TGTGCCAGCAGCCCGCGAGGGGGCCGGCGGCCCCAGCATTTT.

This clonotype was counted only a few times. V is TRBV9 and J is TRBJ1-2; the D is unclear. The CDR3 spans 14 residues. With 3 bases removed from V and 0 bases from J, the gap between germline ends came to 9 bases. Germline values: CDR1 SGDLS, CDR2 YYNGEE. The CDR3 sequence is CASSGPLANYGYTF. CDR3 coding DNA: TGTGCCAGCAGCGGACCACTAGCTAACTATGGCTACACCTTC.

This clonotype was picked up a small number of times. The chain is built from TRBV19 and TRBJ2-1, with TRBD2 identical over 9 bases. Germline CDR1 LNHDA, CDR2 SQIVND (reference sequence). There are 15 residues in the CDR3. With 3 bases clipped from V and 5 bases from J, the junction kept 5 bases outside the gene matches. The chain's CDR3 is CASSITAGGNNEQFF. In nucleotides, the CDR3 is TGTGCCAGTAGTATCACAGCGGGAGGTAACAATGAGCAGTTCTTC.

The V gene is TRBV27, the J gene TRBJ1-2, with 7 bases that match TRBD1. The CDR3 runs to 13 residues. Per the germline V gene, CDR1 is MNHEY and CDR2 is SMNVEV (reference sequence). With V trimmed by 6 bases and J by 6 bases, 7 bases remained unmatched. The CDR3 sequence is CASRVDRTHGYTF. DNA of the CDR3: TGTGCCAGCAGGGTGGACAGGACTCATGGCTACACCTTC.

This clonotype has a handful of counts. V and J are TRBV28 and TRBJ2-5; 9 bases are shared with TRBD1. With V trimmed by 3 bases and J by 2 bases, 4 bases remained unmatched. The CDR3 length is 15 residues. From germline, CDR1 is MDHEN and CDR2 SYDVKM. CDR3 coding DNA: TGTGCCAGCAGTTTTAGGGGGACAGGGCAAGAGACCCAGTACTTC. As protein: CASSFRGTGQETQYF.

This clonotype was seen ten or more times. The rearrangement links TRBV5-6 to TRBJ2-2; no clear D. Trimming stripped 7 bases from V and 4 bases from J, with 11 bases between. Germline CDR1 and CDR2: SGHDT and YYEEEE. This CDR3 spans 13 amino acids. CDR3 in DNA: TGTGCCAGCTCACCACCCTCCACCGGGGAGCTGTTTTTT. Its protein is CASSPPSTGELFF. The whole variable domain, remainder taken from reference TRBV5-6 and TRBJ2-2, is DAGVTQSPTHLIKTRGQQVTLRCSPKSGHDTVSWYQQALGQGPQFIFQYYEEEERQRGNFPDRFSGHQFPNYSSELNVNALLLGDSALYLCASSPPSTGELFFGEGSRLTVL.

As DNA, the CDR3 is TGTGCCAGCAGCTGGGGAGAAGGCGAGCAGTACTTC. Translated, it gives CASSWGEGEQYF. The gene calls are TRBV7-9 and TRBJ2-7; perhaps TRBD2 as D (5 bases). There are 12 residues in the CDR3. The germline gives CDR1 SEHNR, CDR2 FQNEAQ (reference sequence). V was trimmed by 4 bases and J by 6 bases, leaving 10 bases between them.